This TCR beta chain was sequenced during a study of T cell responses to AZD1222 COVID-19 vaccine. Study-level results: Epitopes outside B.1.351 and B.1.1.7 mutated regions reportedly drew nearly half of spike TCRs.

Looked up from germline, CDR1 is LNHDA and CDR2 is SQIVND (reference sequence). The J segment lost 7 bases and the V segment lost 7 bases, leaving 19 bases of the junction unmatched. CDR3 length equals 17 residues. Only in-frame clones appear in the TCRdb table, and some are missing; sequencing was by immunoSEQ multiplex PCR. The data contain over 65,000 clones, almost 90% of them seen just once; the ten biggest clones take up less than 9%. This clone occurred once. Its specificity is not known. The input for sequencing was peripheral blood, taken 28 days after the second AZD1222 dose. The V and J genes are TRBV19 and TRBJ1-2; 9 bases map to TRBD1. The TCR sequence derives from an adult who received the AZD1222 COVID-19 vaccine. This CDR3 is CASTGGPGQGIWGGYTF. CDR3 nucleotide sequence: TGTGCCAGTACCGGGGGCCCCGGACAGGGGATTTGGGGTGGCTACACCTTC.